This note documents a single T cell receptor beta chain sequence. This entry belongs to a study of blood T cell repertoires in COVID-19. For the study at large: Sample material is recorded as cDNA or gDNA derived from T cells, B-cell-depleted T cells, or PBMCs.

In the study's own analysis: Estimated nucleated cell counts came from reference gene primer amplification. The table came from immunoSEQ multiplex PCR; TCRdb's copy has only in-frame clones and leaves some out. V, J and clone size reflect that table, while D and trimming were determined from the DNA. The table has hundreds of thousands of clones, approximately 84% seen once. This CDR3 is 14 amino acids long. V lost 1 base and J 4 bases, leaving 10 bases between the germline ends. Germline assignment: CDR1 MNHEY and CDR2 SVGEGT. Sequencing input: peripheral blood. The receptor comes from a woman older than 75 with acute or convalescent COVID-19. J is TRBJ2-5 and V is TRBV6-2 or TRBV6-3; D might be TRBD2 (5 bases). CDR3 protein: CASSYWAGGETQYF. The CDR3 coding sequence is TGTGCCAGCAGTTACTGGGCGGGTGGAGAGACCCAGTACTTC.